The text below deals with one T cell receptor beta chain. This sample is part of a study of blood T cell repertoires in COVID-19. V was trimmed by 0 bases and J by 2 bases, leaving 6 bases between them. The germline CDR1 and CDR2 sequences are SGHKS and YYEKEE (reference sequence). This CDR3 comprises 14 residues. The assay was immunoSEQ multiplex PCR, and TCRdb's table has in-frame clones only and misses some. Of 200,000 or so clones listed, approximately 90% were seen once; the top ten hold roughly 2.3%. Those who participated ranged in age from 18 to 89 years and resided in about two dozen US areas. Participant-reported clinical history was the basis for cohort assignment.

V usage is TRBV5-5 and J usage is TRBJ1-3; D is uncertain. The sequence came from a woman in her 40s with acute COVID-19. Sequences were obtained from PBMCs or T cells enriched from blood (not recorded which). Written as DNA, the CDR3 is TGTGCCAGCAGCTTGGGCAGGACTGGAAACACCATATATTTT. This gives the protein CASSLGRTGNTIYF. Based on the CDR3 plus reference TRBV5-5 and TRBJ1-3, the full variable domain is DAGVTQSPTHLIKTRGQQVTLRCSPISGHKSVSWYQQVLGQGPQFIFQYYEKEERGRGNFPDRFSARQFPNYSSELNVNALLLGDSALYLCASSLGRTGNTIYFGEGSWLTVV.